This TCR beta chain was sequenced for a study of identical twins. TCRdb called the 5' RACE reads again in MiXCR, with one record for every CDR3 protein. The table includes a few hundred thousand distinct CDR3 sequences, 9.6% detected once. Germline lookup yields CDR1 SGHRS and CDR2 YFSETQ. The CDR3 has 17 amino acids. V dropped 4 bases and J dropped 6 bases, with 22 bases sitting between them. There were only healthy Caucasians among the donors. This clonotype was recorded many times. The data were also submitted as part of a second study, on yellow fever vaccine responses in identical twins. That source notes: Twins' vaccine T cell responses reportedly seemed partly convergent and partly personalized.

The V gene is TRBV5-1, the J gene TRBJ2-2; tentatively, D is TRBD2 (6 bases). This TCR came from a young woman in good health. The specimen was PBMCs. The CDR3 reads CASSPLTGGLGAGELFF. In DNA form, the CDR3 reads TGCGCCAGCAGCCCATTGACTGGAGGGCTGGGCGCCGGGGAGCTGTTTTTT.